A single T cell receptor beta chain is shown here with its context. Its antigen is unidentified. TRB rearrangements were amplified by touch-down multiplex PCR with mixed TRB-A/B primers. TCRdb re-called the multiplex PCR reads; every CDR3 protein appears as one record, without DNA. This sample's table reports roughly 6,000 distinct CDR3 sequences. TRB was amplified from approximately 250 ng of peripheral blood genomic DNA per sample. This entry is derived from a study of T cell clusters in autoimmune cytopenias. This CDR3 is 14 amino acids long. Germline lookup yields CDR1 MNHEY and CDR2 SVGAGI. General study points: TRB repertoire shifts in secondary cytopenia and chronic lymphocytic leukemia mostly reflected lymphoma, not autoimmunity.

This sample was shared with a second study, whose subject was T cell repertoires in aging, cancer and after chemotherapy.

The specimen was peripheral blood. This receptor was identified in a human donor in good health. This sequence joins TRBV6-5 and TRBJ1-2. This CDR3 reads CASSRTSKGYGYTF.